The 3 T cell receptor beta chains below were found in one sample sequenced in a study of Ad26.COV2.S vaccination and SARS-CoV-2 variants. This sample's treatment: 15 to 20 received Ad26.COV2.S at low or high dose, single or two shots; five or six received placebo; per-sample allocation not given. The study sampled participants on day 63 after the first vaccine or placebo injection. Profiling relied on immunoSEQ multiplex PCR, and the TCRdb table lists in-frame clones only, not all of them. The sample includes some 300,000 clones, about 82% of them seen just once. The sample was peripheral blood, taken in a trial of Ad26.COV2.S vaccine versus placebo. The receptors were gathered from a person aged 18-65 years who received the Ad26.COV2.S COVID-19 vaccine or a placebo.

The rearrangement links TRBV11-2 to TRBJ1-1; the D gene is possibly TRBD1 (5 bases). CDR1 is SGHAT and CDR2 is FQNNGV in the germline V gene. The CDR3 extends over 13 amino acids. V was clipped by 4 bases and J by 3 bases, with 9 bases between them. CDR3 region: CASSSGGYTEAFF. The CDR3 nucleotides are TGTGCCAGCAGCTCGGGGGGGTACACTGAAGCTTTCTTT.

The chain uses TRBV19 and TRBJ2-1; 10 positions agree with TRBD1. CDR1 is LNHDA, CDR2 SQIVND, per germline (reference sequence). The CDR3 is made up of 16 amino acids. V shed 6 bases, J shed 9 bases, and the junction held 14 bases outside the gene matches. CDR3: CASSKGRDRGTGEQFF. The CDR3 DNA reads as TGTGCCAGTAGCAAAGGGCGGGACAGGGGAACTGGTGAGCAGTTCTTC. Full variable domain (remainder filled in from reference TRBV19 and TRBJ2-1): DGGITQSPKYLFRKEGQNVTLSCEQNLNHDAMYWYRQDPGQGLRLIYYSQIVNDFQKGDIAEGYSVSREKKESFPLTVTSAQKNPTAFYLCASSKGRDRGTGEQFFGPGTRLTVL.

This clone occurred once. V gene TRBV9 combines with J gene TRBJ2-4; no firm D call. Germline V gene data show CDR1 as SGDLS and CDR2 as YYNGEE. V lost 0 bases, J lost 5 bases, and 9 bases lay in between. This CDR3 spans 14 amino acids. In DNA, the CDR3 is TGTGCCAGCAGCGTAGACGAAGTGCAAAACATTCAGTACTTC. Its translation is CASSVDEVQNIQYF.